This T cell receptor beta chain was captured by sequencing in a study of T-cell memory formation after mild COVID-19. About this clonotype itself: Its matching antigen is unknown.

Whole-study findings and limits: Several responding clones turned up in pre-infection memory, indicating that cross-reactive memory may have taken part. Researchers could not confirm that second-wave clones peaking on day 37 targeted SARS-CoV-2.

The TCR alpha and TCR beta cDNA libraries, bearing sample barcodes and UMIs, were generated by 5'RACE using constant-segment primers. TCRdb processed the 5' RACE reads anew with MiXCR; each CDR3 protein has one entry. Of about 270,000 distinct CDR3 sequences detected, 15% appear once; the ten largest clones hold 2.1%. Trimming shortened V by 8 bases and J by 5 bases, and 15 bases separated the two germline ends. The germline gives CDR1 SNHLY, CDR2 FYNNEI. The CDR3 runs 14 residues. The sequenced sample consisted of PBMCs or a T cell subset sorted from them (not recorded which). V is TRBV2 and J is TRBJ2-2; a weak D match, TRBD1 (5 bases). This TCR was sampled from an adult woman who had mild COVID-19 (a few samples of this study predate the infection). Cell type and time point are not known. The CDR3 DNA reads TGTGCCAGCTTGAGACAAGGGGAAACCGGGGAGCTGTTTTTT. It translates to CASLRQGETGELFF.